This TCR beta chain was recorded in a study of T cell repertoires in cytomegalovirus infection. Overall study: Epitope selection comprised recently identified HLA-C-restricted CMV epitopes and well-studied HLA-B-restricted CMV epitopes. Both a matching HLA type and CMV infection were indicated by public TCR beta signatures. Notes on the study in general: CMV carriers with the relevant HLA were identified by cumulative public TCR beta family frequency. There were HLA-C-restricted CMV-specific TCR beta clonotypes dominating the ex vivo response.

The CDR3 runs 14 residues. CDR1 and CDR2 (germline): SGHTA, FQGNSA. V was clipped by 2 bases and J by 5 bases, with 12 bases between them. TCRdb processed the reads anew with MiXCR; each CDR3 protein has one entry. This sample carries roughly 500,000 distinct CDR3 sequences, about 44% of them seen once, and the ten largest clones take around two fifths. This clonotype was detected once. Antigen specificity is unknown. The chain links TRBV7-2 to TRBJ2-5; D gene unclear. Here the sequenced sample was cultured PBMCs, taken from culture after CMV antigen stimulation. The source of this sequence is a human donor in good health (CMV status not recorded). Some clones in this sample may be carry-over from other donors' samples. The CDR3 loop is CASSLTVTVETQYF. The CDR3 DNA reads TGTGCCAGCAGCTTAACTGTAACGGTCGAGACCCAGTACTTC.